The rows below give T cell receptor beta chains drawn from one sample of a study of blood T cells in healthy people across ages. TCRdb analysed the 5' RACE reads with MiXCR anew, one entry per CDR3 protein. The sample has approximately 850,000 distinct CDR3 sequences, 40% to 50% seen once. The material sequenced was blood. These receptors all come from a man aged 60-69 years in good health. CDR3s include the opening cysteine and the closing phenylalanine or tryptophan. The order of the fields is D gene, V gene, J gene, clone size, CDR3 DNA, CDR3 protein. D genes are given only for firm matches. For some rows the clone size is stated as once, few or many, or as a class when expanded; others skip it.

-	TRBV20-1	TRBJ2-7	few	TGCAGTGCTCAAACAGGGTTTTTCTACGAGCAGTACTTC	CSAQTGFFYEQYF
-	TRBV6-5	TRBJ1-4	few	TGTGCCAGCAGTAAAGGGACATTTCGTGAAAAACTGTTTTTT	CASSKGTFREKLFF
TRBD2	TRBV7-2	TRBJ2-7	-	TGTGCCAGCAGCTTACGTCGGACTAGCATGTACGAGCAGTACTTC	CASSLRRTSMYEQYF
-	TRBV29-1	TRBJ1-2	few	TGCAGCGCCGATGAGGGCTATGGCTACACCTTC	CSADEGYGYTF
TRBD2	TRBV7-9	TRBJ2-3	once	TGTGCCAGCAGCCCCTCGAGCGGGGGGTTTCTTCGCACAGATACGCAGTATTTT	CASSPSSGGFLRTDTQYF
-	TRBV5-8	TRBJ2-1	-	TGTGCCAGCAGCCTGCTTGTTAGATACAATGAGCAGTTCTTC	CASSLLVRYNEQFF
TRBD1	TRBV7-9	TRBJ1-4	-	TGTGCCAGCAGCGGAAACAGACAGGGACGAGAAAAACTGTTTTTT	CASSGNRQGREKLFF
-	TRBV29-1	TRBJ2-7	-	TGCAGCGTTGAAGATCGGGGGACCTACAATGAGCAGTACTTC	CSVEDRGTYNEQYF
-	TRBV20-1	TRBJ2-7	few	TGCAGTGCTAGAGATCGTCCAGCCTACGAGCAGTACTTC	CSARDRPAYEQYF
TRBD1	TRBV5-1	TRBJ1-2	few	TGCGCCAGCAGTCCGACAGGGGGCGCGAATGGCTACACCTTC	CASSPTGGANGYTF
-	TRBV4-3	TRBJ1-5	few	TGCGCCAGCAGCCAAGAAGGCGGGGGAAGCCAGCCCCAGCATTTT	CASSQEGGGSQPQHF
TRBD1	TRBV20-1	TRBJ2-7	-	TGCAGTGCTAGTGCGGACAGGCCGGGGAACGAGCAGTACTTC	CSASADRPGNEQYF
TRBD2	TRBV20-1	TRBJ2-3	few	TGCAGTGCAGAGCGGGGGGCTAGCAGGACTAGCACAGATACGCAGTATTTT	CSAERGASRTSTDTQYF
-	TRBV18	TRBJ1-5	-	TGTGCCACCTCGCAGGGGCCGGGCAATCAGCCCCAGCATTTT	CATSQGPGNQPQHF
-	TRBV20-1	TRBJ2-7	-	TGCAGTGCCACCGGGAAGGGGATGGTCCCCTACGAGCAGTACTTC	CSATGKGMVPYEQYF
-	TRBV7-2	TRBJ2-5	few	TGTGCCAGCAGCTGGGGCACCGCGGGAGAGACCCAGTACTTC	CASSWGTAGETQYF
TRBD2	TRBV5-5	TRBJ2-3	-	TGTGCCAGCAGCTTTGCGGGGGTACGCACAGATACGCAGTATTTT	CASSFAGVRTDTQYF
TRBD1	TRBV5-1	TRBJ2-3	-	TGCGCCAGCAGCTTGGGGACAGGACACCGCACAGATACGCAGTATTTT	CASSLGTGHRTDTQYF
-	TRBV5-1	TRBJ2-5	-	TGCGCCAGCAGCCTGAATGCCCAAGAGACCCAGTACTTC	CASSLNAQETQYF
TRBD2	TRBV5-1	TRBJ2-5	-	TGCGCCAGCAGCCTAAGAGGACTAGAGCAAGAGACCCAGTACTTC	CASSLRGLEQETQYF
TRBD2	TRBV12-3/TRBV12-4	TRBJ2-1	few	TGTGCCAGCAGTTTAGGGACTAGCCTCTACTACAATGAGCAGTTCTTC	CASSLGTSLYYNEQFF
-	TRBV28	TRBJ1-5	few	TGTGCCAGCAGGCCGACGGGGCAGGGCGGCCAGCCCCAGCATTTT	CASRPTGQGGQPQHF
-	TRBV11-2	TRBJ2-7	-	TGTGCCAACAGCTTAGATCTTGGACAAGCCTCCTACGAGCAGTACTTC	CANSLDLGQASYEQYF
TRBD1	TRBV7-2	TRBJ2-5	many	TGTGCCAGCAGCTTAGATAGGACAGGGTACGGGCAAGAGACCCAGTACTTC	CASSLDRTGYGQETQYF
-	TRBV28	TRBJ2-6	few	TGTGCCAGCCTCCCCTTTGGGTCTGGGGCCAACGTCCTGACTTTC	CASLPFGSGANVLTF
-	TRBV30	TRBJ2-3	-	TGTGCCTGGAGGGTAGCGGCAAGCACAGATACGCAGTATTTT	CAWRVAASTDTQYF
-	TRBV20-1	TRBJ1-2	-	TGCAGTGCTAGATTGTCCGCCGGGACCCACTTGGGGGGCTACACCTTC	CSARLSAGTHLGGYTF
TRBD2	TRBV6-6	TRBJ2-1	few	TGTGCCAGCAGCGCGTCGCGGACTAGCGGATCCTACAATGAGCAGTTCTTC	CASSASRTSGSYNEQFF
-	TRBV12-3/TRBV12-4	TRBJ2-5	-	TGTGCCAGCAGTTTCCCTTCGTCGGGGGGCCCGGAGACCCAGTACTTC	CASSFPSSGGPETQYF
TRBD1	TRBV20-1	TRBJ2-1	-	TGCAGTGCTAGGCAATCGGACAGGGGGCAGGATGAGCAGTTCTTC	CSARQSDRGQDEQFF
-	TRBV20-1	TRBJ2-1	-	TGCAGTGCTAGTAACCGATTTACGGGAAGCAATGAGCAGTTCTTC	CSASNRFTGSNEQFF
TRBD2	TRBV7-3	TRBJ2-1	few	TGTGCCAGCAGCGCCCACTCCACTAGCGGGGTGTTCTTC	CASSAHSTSGVFF
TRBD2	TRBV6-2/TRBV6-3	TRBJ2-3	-	TGTGCCAGCAGTTACCCCAGACTAGCGGGGGGGCCGACCCCGCGGGATACGCAGTATTTT	CASSYPRLAGGPTPRDTQYF
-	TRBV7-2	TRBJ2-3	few	TGTGCCAGCAGCCGCGCTAGCACAGATACGCAGTATTTT	CASSRASTDTQYF
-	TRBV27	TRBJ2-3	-	TGTGCCAGCAGTTTATGGGGGAGCCCTAGCACAGATACGCAGTATTTT	CASSLWGSPSTDTQYF
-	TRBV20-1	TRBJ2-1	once	TGCAGTGCTAGACGCCCAGTCGGCAGTGAGCAGTTCTTC	CSARRPVGSEQFF
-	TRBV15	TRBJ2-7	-	TGTGCCACCAGCAGAGATCGGGTCAGCTCCTACGAGCAGTACTTC	CATSRDRVSSYEQYF
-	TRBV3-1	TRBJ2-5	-	TGTGCCAGCAGCCAAGGACTGTGGGAAGAGACCCAGTACTTC	CASSQGLWEETQYF